These 3 T cell receptor beta chains came from one sample sequenced in a study of cytomegalovirus exposure and HLA in healthy donors. Vbeta (60) and Jbeta (13) primers were used in the PCR. The protocol was immunoSEQ multiplex PCR, while the TCRdb copy is restricted to in-frame clones and leaves out a portion. The sample lists about 150,000 clones; roughly 87% were seen once. Sequenced: PBMCs. The receptors were gathered from a man aged 30 to 39 in good health and CMV-seropositive.

This clone came up a few times. The chain uses TRBV27 and TRBJ2-3, with D tentatively TRBD2 (6 bases). There are 15 residues in the CDR3. Germline V gene sequence: CDR1 MNHEY, CDR2 SMNVEV (reference sequence). The V and J ends lost 5 bases and 4 bases respectively, with 16 bases between them. The CDR3 DNA is TGTGCCAGCAGTCCCCTGGGCAGGGAGGCAGATACGCAGTATTTT. Translated: CASSPLGREADTQYF.

This clone was detected only once. The chain is built from TRBV18 and TRBJ1-5; 7 bases map to TRBD1. V dropped 4 bases and J dropped 0; count of bases not matched to a gene: 3. CDR3 length: 15 residues. Germline V gene sequence: CDR1 KGHSH, CDR2 LQKENI. Here the CDR3 reads CASSLTGDSNQPQHF. The CDR3 DNA follows: TGTGCCAGCTCACTCACAGGGGATAGCAATCAGCCCCAGCATTTT.

The V call is TRBV30, the J call TRBJ1-6; D might be TRBD1 (6 bases). This CDR3 has 20 amino acids. Per germline, CDR1 GTSNPN and CDR2 SVGIG (reference sequence). Trimming took 0 bases from V and 7 from J, leaving 28 bases between them. The chain's CDR3 is CAWSVAERRTARPLNSPLHF. The CDR3 nucleotides are TGTGCCTGGAGTGTAGCTGAGAGAAGGACAGCACGGCCGTTGAATTCACCCCTCCACTTT.